The 2 T cell receptor beta chains below were found in one sample sequenced in a study of Ad26.COV2.S vaccination and SARS-CoV-2 variants. Sequencing was performed with immunoSEQ multiplex PCR; in TCRdb, only in-frame clones are kept and a portion is missing. The data show roughly 500,000 clones, with approximately 90% seen just once and 9.5% to 15% held by the top ten. Treatment of the sample: roughly 19 received Ad26.COV2.S at low or high dose, single or two shots; about five received placebo; per-sample allocation not given. Sample collection was performed on day 63 after the first vaccine or placebo injection. The material was peripheral blood, obtained in a trial of Ad26.COV2.S vaccine versus placebo. All receptors come from a person between 18 and 65 years old who received the Ad26.COV2.S COVID-19 vaccine or a placebo.

The rearrangement uses TRBV7-8 and TRBJ1-1, with D uncertain. Germline V gene lookup returns CDR1 SGHVS and CDR2 FQNEAQ. The CDR3 is made up of 11 amino acids. V was pared by 5 bases and J by 8 bases, with 9 bases between. The CDR3 DNA sequence: TGTGCCAGCAGCCCCGACGGGGAAGCTTTCTTT. This encodes CASSPDGEAFF.

The gene calls are TRBV28 and TRBJ2-5, with 11 positions matching TRBD2. J was trimmed by 5 bases and V by 6 bases; bases with no gene match: 17. Germline V gene sequence: CDR1 MDHEN, CDR2 SYDVKM. The CDR3 loop spans 18 amino acids. This CDR3 is CASSPGTSGGMWGETQYF. The CDR3 DNA follows: TGTGCCAGCAGCCCCGGGACTAGCGGAGGGATGTGGGGGGAGACCCAGTACTTC.